This section outlines one T cell receptor beta chain sequence together with its context. This CDR3 region has 15 residues. Germline lookup yields CDR1 MDHEN and CDR2 SYDVKM. The V gene lost 1 base and the J gene lost 3 bases, with 12 bases spanning the gap. The data derive from a study of blood T cell repertoires in COVID-19. As for the study in general: Whether acute or convalescent, the COVID-19 samples came from the United States, Italy and Spain. Sources were T cells, B-cell-depleted T cells, or PBMCs; the material itself was cDNA or gDNA.

In the source study's methods: Estimation of nucleated cell counts was performed using reference gene primer amplification. Libraries were prepared by immunoSEQ multiplex PCR; TCRdb keeps only in-frame clonotypes and omits some of them. The DNA was the basis for D and trimming; V, J and clone size are from that table. The sample contains 390,000 or so clones, around 91% of which appear only once. This chain links TRBV28 with TRBJ1-2; the D gene is possibly TRBD1 (6 bases). Sequencing input: peripheral blood. The sequence came from a man aged 18 to 30 with active or convalescent COVID-19. The DNA for the CDR3 is TGTGCCAGCAGTTTATTGAGGGGGAACGACTATGGCTACACCTTC. Translating it yields CASSLLRGNDYGYTF.